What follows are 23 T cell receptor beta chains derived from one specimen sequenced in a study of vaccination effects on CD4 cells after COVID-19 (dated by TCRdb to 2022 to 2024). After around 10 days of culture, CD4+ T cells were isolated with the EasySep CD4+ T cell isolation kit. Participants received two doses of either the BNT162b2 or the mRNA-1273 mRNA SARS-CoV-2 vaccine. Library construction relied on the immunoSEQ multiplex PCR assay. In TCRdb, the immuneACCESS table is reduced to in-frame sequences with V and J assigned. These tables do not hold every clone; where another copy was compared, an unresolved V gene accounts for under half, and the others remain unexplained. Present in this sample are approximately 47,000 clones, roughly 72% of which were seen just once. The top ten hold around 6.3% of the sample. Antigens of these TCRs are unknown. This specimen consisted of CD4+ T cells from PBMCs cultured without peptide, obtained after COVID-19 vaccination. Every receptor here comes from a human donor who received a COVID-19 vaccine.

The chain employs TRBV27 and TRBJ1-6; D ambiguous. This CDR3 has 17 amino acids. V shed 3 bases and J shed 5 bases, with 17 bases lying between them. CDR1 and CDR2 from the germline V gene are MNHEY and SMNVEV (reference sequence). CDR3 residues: CASSFFGTPQNNSPLHF. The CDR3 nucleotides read TGTGCCAGCAGTTTCTTCGGCACCCCCCAGAATAATTCACCCCTCCACTTT.

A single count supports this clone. CDR3 loop: CANATGEKRVEWDYQETQYF. In DNA, the CDR3 is TGCGCCAACGCGACCGGGGAGAAGAGAGTGGAATGGGACTACCAAGAGACCCAGTACTTC. The chain combines TRBV10-1 with TRBJ2-5; D is possibly TRBD2 (6 bases). Trimming took off 10 bases at V and 0 bases at J, with 33 bases between the two ends. Per germline, CDR1 WNHNN and CDR2 SYGVQD (reference sequence). CDR3 length equals 20 residues.

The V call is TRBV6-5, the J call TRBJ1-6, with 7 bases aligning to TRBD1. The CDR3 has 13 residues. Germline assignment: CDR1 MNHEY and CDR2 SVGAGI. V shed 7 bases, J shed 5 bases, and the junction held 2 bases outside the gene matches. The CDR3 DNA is TGTGCCAGCATGGGACAGAATAATTCACCCCTCCACTTT. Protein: CASMGQNNSPLHF.

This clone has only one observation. CDR3 sequence: CASRSSGLYTDTQYF. CDR3 sequence (DNA): TGTGCCAGCCGATCTTCGGGACTATACACAGATACGCAGTATTTT. The rearrangement joins TRBV19 to TRBJ2-3; TRBD2 matches 7 bases. Trimming removed 9 bases from V and 2 bases from J; junction bases left unmatched: 11. The CDR3 covers 15 residues. CDR1 LNHDA and CDR2 SQIVND come from the germline V gene (reference sequence).

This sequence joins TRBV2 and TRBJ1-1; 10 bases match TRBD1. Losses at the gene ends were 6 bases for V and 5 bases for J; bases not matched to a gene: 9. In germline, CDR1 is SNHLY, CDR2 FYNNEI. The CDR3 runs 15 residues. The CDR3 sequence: CASRNGTGERTEAFF. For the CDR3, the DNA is TGTGCCAGCAGGAACGGGACAGGGGAGAGGACTGAAGCTTTCTTT.

CDR3 sequence reads: CASSGTGSYEQYF. The CDR3 DNA reads as TGTGCCAGCAGTGGGACAGGGAGCTACGAGCAGTACTTC. The J gene is TRBJ2-7, the V gene TRBV25-1; 8 bases are a match to TRBD1. The CDR3 runs to 13 residues. From germline, CDR1 is MGHDK and CDR2 SYGVNS. V lost 4 bases and J lost 3; bases outside the gene matches: 2.

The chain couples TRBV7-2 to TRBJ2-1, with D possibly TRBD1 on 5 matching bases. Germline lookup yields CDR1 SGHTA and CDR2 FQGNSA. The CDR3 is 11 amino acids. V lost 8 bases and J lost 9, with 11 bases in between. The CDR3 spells CASPVGAEQFF. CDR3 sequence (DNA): TGTGCCAGCCCCGTAGGGGCTGAGCAGTTCTTC.

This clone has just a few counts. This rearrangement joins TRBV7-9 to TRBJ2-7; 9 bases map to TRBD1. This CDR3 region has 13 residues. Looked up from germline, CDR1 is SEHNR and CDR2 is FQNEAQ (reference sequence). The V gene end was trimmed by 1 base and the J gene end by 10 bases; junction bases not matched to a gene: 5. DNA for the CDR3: TGTGCCAGCAGCTTAGGGGGACAGGGAGGACAGTACTTC. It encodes CASSLGGQGGQYF.

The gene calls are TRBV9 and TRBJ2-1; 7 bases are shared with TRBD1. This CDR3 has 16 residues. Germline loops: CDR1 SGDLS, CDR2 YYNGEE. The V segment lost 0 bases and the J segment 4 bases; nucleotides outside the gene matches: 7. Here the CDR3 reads CASSVEGQETYNEQFF. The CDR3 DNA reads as TGTGCCAGCAGCGTAGAAGGACAGGAAACTTACAATGAGCAGTTCTTC.

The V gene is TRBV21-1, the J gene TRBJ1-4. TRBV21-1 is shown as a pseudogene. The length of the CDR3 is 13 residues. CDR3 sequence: CASNPGPNEKLFF. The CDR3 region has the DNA TGTGCCAGCAATCCGGGTCCTAATGAAAAACTGTTTTTT.

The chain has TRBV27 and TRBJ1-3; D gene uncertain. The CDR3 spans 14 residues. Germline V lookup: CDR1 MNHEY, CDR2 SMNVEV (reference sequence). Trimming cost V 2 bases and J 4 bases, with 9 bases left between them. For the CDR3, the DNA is TGTGCCAGCAGTTTAGGGGTTCCCGGAAACACCATATATTTT. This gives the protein CASSLGVPGNTIYF.

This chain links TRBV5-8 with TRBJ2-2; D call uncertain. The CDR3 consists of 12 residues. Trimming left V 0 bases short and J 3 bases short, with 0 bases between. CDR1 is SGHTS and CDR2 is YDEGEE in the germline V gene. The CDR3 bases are TGTGCCAGCAGCTTGGACACCGGGGAGCTGTTTTTT. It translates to CASSLDTGELFF. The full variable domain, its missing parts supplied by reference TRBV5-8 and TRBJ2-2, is EAGVTQSPTHLIKTRGQQATLRCSPISGHTSVYWYQQALGLGLQFLLWYDEGEERNRGNFPPRFSGRQFPNYSSELNVNALELEDSALYLCASSLDTGELFFGEGSRLTVL.

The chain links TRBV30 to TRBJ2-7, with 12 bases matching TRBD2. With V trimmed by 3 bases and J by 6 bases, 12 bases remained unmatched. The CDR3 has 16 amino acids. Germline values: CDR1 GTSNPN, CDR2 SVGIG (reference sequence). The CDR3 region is CAWSGLSSGGDGEQYF. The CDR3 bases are TGTGCCTGGAGCGGGTTATCTAGCGGGGGGGACGGCGAGCAGTACTTC.

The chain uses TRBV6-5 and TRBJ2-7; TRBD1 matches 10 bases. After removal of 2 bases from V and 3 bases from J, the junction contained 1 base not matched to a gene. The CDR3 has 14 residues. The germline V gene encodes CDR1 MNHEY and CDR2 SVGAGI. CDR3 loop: CASSYRDRGYEQYF. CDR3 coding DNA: TGTGCCAGCAGTTACCGGGACAGGGGCTACGAGCAGTACTTC.

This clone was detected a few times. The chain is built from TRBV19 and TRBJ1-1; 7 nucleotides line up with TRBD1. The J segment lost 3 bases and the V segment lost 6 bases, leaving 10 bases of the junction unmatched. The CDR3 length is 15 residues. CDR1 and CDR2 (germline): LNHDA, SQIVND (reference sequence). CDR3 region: CASRRNRGSDTEAFF. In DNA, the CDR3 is TGTGCCAGTAGACGCAACAGGGGAAGTGACACTGAAGCTTTCTTT.

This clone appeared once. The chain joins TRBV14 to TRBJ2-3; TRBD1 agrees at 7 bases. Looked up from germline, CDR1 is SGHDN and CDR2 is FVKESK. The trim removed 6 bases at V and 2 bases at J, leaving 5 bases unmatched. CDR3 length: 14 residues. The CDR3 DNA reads TGTGCCAGCAGGAGGGGGCTCCCCACAGATACGCAGTATTTT. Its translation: CASRRGLPTDTQYF.

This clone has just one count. CDR3 sequence (DNA): TGCGCCAGCAGCTCTCCCGACAGGGGGCTCTATGACATTCAGTACTTC. It specifies CASSSPDRGLYDIQYF. This rearrangement joins TRBV5-1 to TRBJ2-4; 10 nucleotides agree with TRBD1. V gave up 3 bases and J gave up 8 bases; unmatched junction bases: 11. The CDR3 totals 16 residues. Germline V CDR1 and CDR2: SGHRS, YFSETQ.

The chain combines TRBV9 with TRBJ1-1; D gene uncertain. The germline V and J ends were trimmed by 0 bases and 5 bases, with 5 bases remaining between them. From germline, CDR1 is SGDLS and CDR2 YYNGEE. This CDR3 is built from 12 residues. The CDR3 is CASSVAETEAFF. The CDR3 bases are TGTGCCAGCAGCGTAGCAGAGACTGAAGCTTTCTTT.

The CDR3 reads CAIRAAGTSYNEQFF. CDR3 bases: TGTGCCATCAGGGCCGCGGGGACCTCCTACAATGAGCAGTTCTTC. The chain couples TRBV10-3 to TRBJ2-1; TRBD2 is a possible D gene (6 bases). The CDR3 contains 15 residues. The germline V gene encodes CDR1 ENHRY and CDR2 SYGVKD. V shed 6 bases and J shed 0 bases, with 12 bases lying between them.

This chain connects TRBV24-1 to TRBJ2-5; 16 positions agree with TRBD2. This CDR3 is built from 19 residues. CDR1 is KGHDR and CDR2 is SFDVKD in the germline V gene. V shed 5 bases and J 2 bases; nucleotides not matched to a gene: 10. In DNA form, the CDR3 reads TGTGCCACCAGTGTCGGGACTAGCGGGGGGGCAAGGATTCAAGAGACCCAGTACTTC. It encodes CATSVGTSGGARIQETQYF.

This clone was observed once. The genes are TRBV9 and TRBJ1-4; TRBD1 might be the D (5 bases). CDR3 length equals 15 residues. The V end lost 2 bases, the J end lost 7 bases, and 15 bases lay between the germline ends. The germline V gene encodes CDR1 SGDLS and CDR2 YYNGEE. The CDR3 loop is CASSVGGAGGEKLFF. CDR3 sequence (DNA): TGTGCCAGCAGCGTGGGAGGGGCTGGCGGTGAAAAACTGTTTTTT.

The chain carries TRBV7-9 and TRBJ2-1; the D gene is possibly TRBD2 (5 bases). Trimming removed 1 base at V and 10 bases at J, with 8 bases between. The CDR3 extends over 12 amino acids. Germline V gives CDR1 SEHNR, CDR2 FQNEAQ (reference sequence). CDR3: CASSLVTGEQFF. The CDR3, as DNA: TGTGCCAGCAGCTTAGTTACGGGGGAGCAGTTCTTC.

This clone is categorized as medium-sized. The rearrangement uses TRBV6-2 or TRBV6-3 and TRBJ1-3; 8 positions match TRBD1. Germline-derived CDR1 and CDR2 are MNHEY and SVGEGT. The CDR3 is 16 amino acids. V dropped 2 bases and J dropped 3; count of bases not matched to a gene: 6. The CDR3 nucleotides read TGTGCCAGCAGTTACCTGGGACAGGTGGATGGAAACACCATATATTTT. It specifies CASSYLGQVDGNTIYF.